This TCR beta chain derives from a study of spatial heterogeneity in lung cancer. Overall study: The mean occurrence of each unique TCR and UMI combination in raw reads exceeded 9.5.

Every cDNA TCR molecule received its own unique molecular identifier. One entry per CDR3 protein, called by TCRdb with MiXCR from the 5' RACE reads. The repertoire holds some 3,400 distinct CDR3 sequences, around 30% seen once, with around 13% in the top ten. As for time point: sample taken at primary tumor resection. Unsorted samples of tumor, nontumor lung or frozen PBMC had their whole RNA sequenced. Samples came from 72 TRACERx patients with untreated early-stage lung cancer. The CDR3 covers 18 residues. V was cut by 3 bases and J by 0 bases, with 20 bases left in between. From germline, CDR1 is ENHRY and CDR2 SYGVKD. This clonotype is labeled medium-sized (0.01 to 0.1%).

The material sequenced was normal lung tissue next to the tumor, taken at surgery. The TCR originated in a male donor with early-stage non-small cell lung cancer. The rearrangement links TRBV10-3 to TRBJ1-1; D perhaps matches TRBD1 (5 bases). The DNA of the CDR3 is TGTGCCATCAGTGAAGAGATGAAGGGGCTCGGGATGAACACTGAAGCTTTCTTT. It is translated as CAISEEMKGLGMNTEAFF.